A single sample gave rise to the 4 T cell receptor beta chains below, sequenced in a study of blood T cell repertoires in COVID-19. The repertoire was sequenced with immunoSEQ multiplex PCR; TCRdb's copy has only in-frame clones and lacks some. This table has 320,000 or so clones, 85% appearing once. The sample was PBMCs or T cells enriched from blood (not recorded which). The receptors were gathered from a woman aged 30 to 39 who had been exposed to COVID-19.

The CDR3 region has the DNA TGCAGTGTCACAGGGCCCCATGGCTACACCTTC. This translates into CSVTGPHGYTF. The gene calls are TRBV20-1 and TRBJ1-2, with TRBD1 as a possible D gene (6 bases). V was cut by 7 bases and J by 6 bases, with 12 bases left in between. CDR1 is DFQATT, CDR2 SNEGSKA, per germline (reference sequence). The CDR3 is made up of 11 amino acids.

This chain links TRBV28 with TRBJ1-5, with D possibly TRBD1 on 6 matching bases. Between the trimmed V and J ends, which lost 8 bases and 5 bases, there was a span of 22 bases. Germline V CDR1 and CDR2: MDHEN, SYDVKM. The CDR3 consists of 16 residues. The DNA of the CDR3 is TGTGCCAGCCACAACGGGGGGGCTCGAGAATATCAGCCCCAGCATTTT. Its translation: CASHNGGAREYQPQHF.

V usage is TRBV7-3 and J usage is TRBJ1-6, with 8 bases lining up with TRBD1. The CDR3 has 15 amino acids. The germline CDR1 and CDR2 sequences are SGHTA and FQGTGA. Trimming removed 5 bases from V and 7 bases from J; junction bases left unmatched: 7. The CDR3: CASSPGQGPNSPLHF. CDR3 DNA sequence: TGTGCCAGCAGCCCAGGACAGGGTCCCAATTCACCCCTCCACTTT.

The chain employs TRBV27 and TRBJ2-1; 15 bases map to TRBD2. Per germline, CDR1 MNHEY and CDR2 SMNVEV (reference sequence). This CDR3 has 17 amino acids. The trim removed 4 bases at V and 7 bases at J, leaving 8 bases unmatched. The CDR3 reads CASSSPGTSGGKNEQFF. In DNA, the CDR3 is TGTGCCAGCAGTTCGCCCGGGACTAGCGGGGGGAAGAATGAGCAGTTCTTC.